This T cell receptor (beta chain) came from a study of T cell changes during pregnancy in multiple sclerosis (dated by TCRdb to 2018 to 2020). Concerning the study at large: The study examined how the T cell repertoire changed over the course of pregnancy in women with multiple sclerosis.

On this clone itself: The antigen it recognizes is unknown. The sample holds no much larger clone one base away, and base qualities are not on file.

The method was the immunoSEQ multiplex PCR assay. Here the immuneACCESS table is served through TCRdb, limited to in-frame sequences with V and J called. Missing clones are a known gap in these copies; in checked studies unresolved V genes cover under half, and the rest lacks a known reason. A total of 55,000 to 80,000 clones appear in this sample, roughly 92% of them only once. The ten largest clones add up to 2.5% to 4% of the sample. The V and J ends are trimmed by 0 bases and 0 bases, leaving 11 bases between them. Spanning cysteine to phenylalanine, the CDR3 consists of 16 amino acids. The CDR3 DNA has 48 bases and is translated from base 1. The germline V gene sets CDR1 to MNHEY and CDR2 to SVGAGI.

This receptor was taken from a female donor with multiple sclerosis, enrolled in a pregnancy study. The sample in question was CD8+ T cells from peripheral blood mononuclear cells, obtained in the second trimester of pregnancy. The V gene is TRBV6-5 and the J gene is TRBJ1-1; a weak D assignment points to TRBD1 (5 bases agree). The CDR3 sequence is CASSYSEGALNTEAFF. The DNA reads as follows: TGTGCCAGCAGTTACTCCGAAGGGGCCCTGAACACTGAAGCTTTCTTT.